This entry describes one T cell receptor (beta chain). TEMRA cells underwent FACS enrichment and CD8+ and CD4+ T cells underwent negative isolation. The data stem from a study of CD8 T cells in Susac syndrome. Germline V gene lookup returns CDR1 MNHEY and CDR2 SMNVEV (reference sequence). The CDR3 length is 13 residues. V was shortened by 5 bases and J by 6 bases, with 13 bases between the two germline ends. Random-hexamer reverse transcription was applied to roughly 0.5 to 1 ug RNA. With immunoSEQ multiplex PCR, TCR beta CDR3 was amplified across 54 Vbeta and 13 Jbeta. TCRdb reprocessed the immunoSEQ multiplex PCR reads via MiXCR and lists one record per CDR3 protein. The table records 130,000 or so distinct CDR3 sequences, roughly 80% of them present only once.

The receptor was derived from a human donor with multiple sclerosis. Sequenced material: CD8+ T cells from PBMCs. J is TRBJ1-1 and V is TRBV27, with D perhaps matching TRBD1 (6 bases). This CDR3 is CASSPGVWSEAFF. The CDR3 DNA sequence: TGTGCCAGCAGTCCAGGGGTCTGGTCTGAAGCTTTCTTT.